Here is one T cell receptor beta chain with its context. No antigen is known for it. With the Oncomine TCR Beta short-read assay, DNA from cultured CD4+ T cells was sequenced. Cultured CD4+ T cells yielded the extracted genomic DNA. MiXCR, run by TCRdb on the PCR reads, gives a single entry per CDR3 protein. This table has more than 9,500 distinct CDR3 sequences, approximately 59% appearing once. Treatment here: approximately 9-day PBMC culture with coronavirus spike peptide pools or control peptides (ViraFEST assay). ViraFEST sequenced TCRs after peptide-pool expansion of antigen-specific T cells. Germline loops: CDR1 SGHAT, CDR2 FQNNGV. The CDR3 is made up of 15 amino acids. The V and J ends lost 5 bases and 2 bases respectively, with 12 bases between them. The data were obtained in a study of vaccination and CD4 T cells after COVID-19. Turning to the study itself: The convalescent population consisted of six males and four females, two of whom were of Hispanic ethnicity.

General study points: The great majority, 304 of 307 vaccine-specific clones, proved spike mono-reactive in convalescent patients.

The clonotype comes from a human donor who had recovered from COVID-19. Sequencing was done on a sample of CD4+ T cells from blood, cultured in vitro. The chain has TRBV11-2 and TRBJ2-2, with D possibly TRBD2 on 6 matching bases. CDR3 amino acids: CASSPLAVNTGELFF. In DNA, the CDR3 is TGTGCCAGCAGCCCTTTAGCGGTAAACACCGGGGAGCTGTTTTTT.